These T cell receptor beta chains were read from a single sample in a study of shared clonotypes between healthy human individuals. Repertoires were generated with immunoSEQ multiplex PCR, while TCRdb's copy carries only in-frame clones and drops some. The repertoire includes roughly 2 million clones, just under 95% of them detected once, and around 1.1% sits in the top ten. What was sequenced was naive CD8+ T cells sorted from blood. The receptors were gathered from a man aged 18 to 30 in good health. Each CDR3 is given with its conserved first and last residue. The D gene is left open where the match is weak. Only part of the rows carry a size: once, few, many, or a class if the clone is expanded.

15,.,TRBV28,.,TRBJ1-5,CASTRGSVGNQPQHF,TGTGCCAGCACTCGGGGGTCAGTCGGCAATCAGCCCCAGCATTTT
14,.,TRBV4-3,.,TRBJ2-7,CASSQRGLAYEQYF,TGCGCCAGCAGCCAGAGGGGCCTAGCCTACGAGCAGTACTTC
15,.,TRBV4-3,.,TRBJ2-1,CASSLLPQGPNEQFF,TGCGCCAGCAGCCTCCTCCCCCAGGGTCCCAATGAGCAGTTCTTC
16,.,TRBV11-2,TRBD1,TRBJ1-6,CASSPYPQGRNSPLHF,TGTGCCAGCAGCCCCTACCCACAGGGGCGTAATTCACCCCTCCACTTT
14,.,TRBV25-1,TRBD1,TRBJ2-7,CASSAGQGAFEQYF,TGTGCCAGCAGTGCTGGACAGGGGGCTTTCGAGCAGTACTTC
15,.,TRBV6-1,.,TRBJ2-7,CASSENRGALHEQYF,TGTGCCAGCAGTGAAAATAGGGGCGCCCTCCACGAGCAGTACTTC
15,.,TRBV5-6,.,TRBJ1-2,CASSLALEAGYGYTF,TGTGCCAGCAGCTTGGCTCTTGAGGCTGGATATGGCTACACCTTC
16,once,TRBV28,.,TRBJ2-5,CASSLEDATYQETQYF,TGTGCCAGCAGTTTGGAGGATGCCACGTACCAAGAGACCCAGTACTTC
16,.,TRBV27,TRBD2,TRBJ2-7,CASSFSVGEGSYEQYF,TGTGCCAGCAGTTTCAGCGTTGGGGAGGGCTCCTACGAGCAGTACTTC
14,.,TRBV6-6,TRBD1,TRBJ2-7,CASSYEGGFNEQYF,TGTGCCAGCAGTTACGAAGGGGGCTTCAACGAGCAGTACTTC
15,.,TRBV13,TRBD2,TRBJ2-3,CASRIAGGRTDTQYF,TGTGCCAGCAGAATAGCGGGGGGACGCACAGATACGCAGTATTTT
14,.,TRBV4-1,.,TRBJ1-1,CASSQVKGVTEAFF,TGCGCCAGCAGCCAAGTCAAAGGGGTCACTGAAGCTTTCTTT
15,.,TRBV27,TRBD1,TRBJ2-4,CASSPPPGGANIQYF,TGTGCCAGCAGTCCTCCGCCAGGGGGCGCGAACATTCAGTACTTC
17,.,TRBV4-1,TRBD2,TRBJ2-1,CASSQDALAGFYNEQFF,TGCGCCAGCAGCCAAGATGCCCTAGCGGGTTTCTACAATGAGCAGTTCTTC
14,.,TRBV7-6,.,TRBJ2-6,CASSLGEGANVLTF,TGTGCCAGCAGCTTAGGAGAAGGGGCCAACGTCCTGACTTTC
14,.,TRBV6-6,TRBD1,TRBJ2-7,CASSYGTGGYEQYF,TGTGCCAGCAGTTACGGGACAGGGGGCTACGAGCAGTACTTC
15,once,TRBV7-6,TRBD2,TRBJ2-7,CASSRLLAGVHEQYF,TGTGCCAGCAGCCGTTTACTCGCGGGAGTACACGAGCAGTACTTC
15,.,TRBV27,TRBD1,TRBJ2-5,CASSTRQGYQETQYF,TGTGCCAGCAGCACCCGACAGGGGTACCAAGAGACCCAGTACTTC
15,.,TRBV30,.,TRBJ1-5,CAWSVMAGVDQPQHF,TGTGCCTGGAGTGTAATGGCAGGGGTCGATCAGCCCCAGCATTTT
14,.,TRBV6-1,.,TRBJ1-1,CASSDLSGSTEAFF,TGTGCCAGCAGTGATTTATCCGGTTCCACTGAAGCTTTCTTT
14,.,TRBV6-1,TRBD1,TRBJ2-7,CASFYGTGFYEQYF,TGTGCCAGTTTTTACGGGACAGGGTTCTACGAGCAGTACTTC
11,.,TRBV5-6,.,TRBJ2-5,CASSILQDQYF,TGTGCCAGCAGCATATTGCAGGACCAGTACTTC
14,.,TRBV6-1,.,TRBJ2-7,CASTVRGISYEQYF,TGTGCCAGCACCGTGCGGGGAATCTCCTACGAGCAGTACTTC
14,.,TRBV7-9,.,TRBJ1-1,CASSFGGMNTEAFF,TGTGCCAGCAGCTTTGGGGGAATGAACACTGAAGCTTTCTTT
12,.,TRBV9,.,TRBJ2-2,CASSVLTGELFF,TGTGCCAGCAGCGTACTGACCGGGGAGCTGTTTTTT
14,.,TRBV5-1,.,TRBJ2-7,CASSTAGTSYEQYF,TGCGCCAGCAGCACGGCCGGGACTTCCTACGAGCAGTACTTC